Sequencing of this TCR beta chain was carried out in a study of vaccination and CD4 T cells after COVID-19. CDR3 size: 12 residues. The Oncomine TCR Beta short-read assay was applied to DNA of cultured CD4+ T cells. Each CDR3 protein is one row after TCRdb ran MiXCR on the PCR reads. The top ten hold around a third of the sample, which has just over 4,000 distinct CDR3 sequences, roughly two thirds seen once. Treatment indicated: 10-day PBMC culture with coronavirus spike peptide pools or control peptides (ViraFEST assay). Samples of CD4+ T cells were obtained from the unexposed donor before the COVID-19 pandemic (2011-2018). Regarding this clonotype: Its matching antigen is unknown.

The sample was CD4+ T cells from blood, cultured in vitro. The V gene is TRBV21-1, the J gene TRBJ1-6. TRBV21-1 is classified as a pseudogene. The clonotype comes from a human donor in good health. In nucleotides, the CDR3 is TGTGCCAGCAGCGGCCTTCATTCACCCCTCCACTTT. This encodes CASSGLHSPLHF.